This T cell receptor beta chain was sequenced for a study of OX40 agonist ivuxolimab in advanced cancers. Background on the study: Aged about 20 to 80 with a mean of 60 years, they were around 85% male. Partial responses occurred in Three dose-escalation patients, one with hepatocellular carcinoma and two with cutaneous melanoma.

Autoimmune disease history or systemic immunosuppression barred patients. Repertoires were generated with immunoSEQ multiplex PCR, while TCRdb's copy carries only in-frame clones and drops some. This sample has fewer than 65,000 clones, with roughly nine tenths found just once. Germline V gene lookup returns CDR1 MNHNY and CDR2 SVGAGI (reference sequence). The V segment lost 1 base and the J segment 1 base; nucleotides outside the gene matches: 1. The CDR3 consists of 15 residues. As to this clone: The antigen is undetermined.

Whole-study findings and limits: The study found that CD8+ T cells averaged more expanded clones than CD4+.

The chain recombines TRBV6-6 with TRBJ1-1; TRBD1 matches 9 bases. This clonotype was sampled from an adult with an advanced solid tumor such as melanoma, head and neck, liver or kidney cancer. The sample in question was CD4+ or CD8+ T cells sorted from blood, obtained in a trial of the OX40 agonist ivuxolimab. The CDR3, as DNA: TGTGCCAGCAGTTACTGGGGACAGGGGAACACTGAAGCTTTCTTT. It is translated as CASSYWGQGNTEAFF.